The source of this T cell receptor (beta chain) is a study of blood T cell repertoires in COVID-19. Authors' data handling: The assay estimated nucleated cells by amplifying reference gene primers. Data came from immunoSEQ multiplex PCR; TCRdb stores just in-frame clones and leaves some out. The D gene and trimming were derived from the DNA, and the V and J assignments and clone size from that table. The repertoire consists of tens of thousands of clones, with about 87% occurring once and the leading ten covering less than 5.5%. This CDR3 has 16 amino acids. Per the germline V gene, CDR1 is MNHEY and CDR2 is SVGAGI. Trimming removed 0 bases at V and 4 bases at J, with 15 bases between.

The clonotype comes from a human donor in a cohort sampled during active COVID-19. The chain is built from TRBV6-5 and TRBJ1-2; weak D call: TRBD1 (5 bases). Sequenced sample: peripheral blood. Here the CDR3 reads CASSYSLASRGYGYTF. The CDR3 DNA follows: TGTGCCAGCAGTTACTCGTTGGCCTCAAGGGGCTATGGCTACACCTTC.